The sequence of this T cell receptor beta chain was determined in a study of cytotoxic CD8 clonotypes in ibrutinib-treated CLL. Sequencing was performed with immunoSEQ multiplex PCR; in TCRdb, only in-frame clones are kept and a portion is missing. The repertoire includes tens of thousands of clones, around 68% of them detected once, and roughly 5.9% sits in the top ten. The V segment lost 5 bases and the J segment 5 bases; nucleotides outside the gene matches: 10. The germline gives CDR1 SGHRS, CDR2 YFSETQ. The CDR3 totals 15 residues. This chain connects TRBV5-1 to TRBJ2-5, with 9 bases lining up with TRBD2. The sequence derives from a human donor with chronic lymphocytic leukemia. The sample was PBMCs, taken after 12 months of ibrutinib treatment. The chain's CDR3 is CASRGIAGAGETQYF. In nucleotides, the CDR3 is TGCGCCAGCAGAGGAATAGCGGGGGCGGGCGAGACCCAGTACTTC.